This T cell receptor (beta chain) was documented in a study of cytomegalovirus exposure and HLA in healthy donors. Study summary: The approximately 720 first-cohort repertoires and the 110 or so validation repertoires shared the same platform, a later analysis reported.

The germline gives CDR1 SGHRS, CDR2 YFSETQ. With 4 bases removed from V and 9 bases from J, the gap between germline ends came to 17 bases. The CDR3 length is 15 residues. Here immunoSEQ multiplex PCR was the method, and the copy in TCRdb shows in-frame clones only, minus some. The sample carries about 88,000 clones, approximately 84% recorded once. This rearrangement joins TRBV5-1 to TRBJ1-6, with a possible D match to TRBD1 (6 bases). The specimen sequenced was PBMCs. The source is a woman between 18 and 29 years old in good health and CMV-seropositive. The CDR3 spells CASSRGALSISPLHF. The CDR3 coding sequence is TGCGCCAGCAGCCGGGGGGCCCTGTCCATTTCACCCCTCCACTTT.